This T cell receptor beta chain came from a study of identical twins. Between the trimmed V and J ends, which lost 0 bases and 0 bases, there was a span of 18 bases. Germline lookup yields CDR1 LGHNA and CDR2 YSLEER. This CDR3 contains 19 residues. This clonotype showed up just a few times. Antigen specificity is unknown. Study results and caveats: Partial confounding of zero-insertion analyses by invariant MAIT and iNKT cells was possible. Conclusions were drawn cross-sectionally by statistical analysis, without following the same donors.

TCRdb processed the 5' RACE reads anew with MiXCR; each CDR3 protein has one entry. The table lists some 270,000 distinct CDR3 sequences, about 8.3% of them singletons. Healthy Caucasians were all of the donors. These data were likewise used in another study, on yellow fever vaccine responses in identical twins.

The sequence came from a woman aged 18-35 years in good health. The chain couples TRBV4-3 to TRBJ1-5, with a weak D call TRBD1 (5 bases). Specimen: CD8+ T cells sorted from blood. The CDR3 here is CASSQDNLTAQYSNQPQHF. DNA of the CDR3: TGCGCCAGCAGCCAAGACAACCTGACAGCCCAATATAGCAATCAGCCCCAGCATTTT.